This TCR beta chain was profiled in a study of Ad26.COV2.S vaccination and SARS-CoV-2 variants. At the level of the study: The Ad26.COV2.S arm of the COV1001 trial was where the donor was placed.

Study-level points and caveats: Spike-specific TCR breadth in vaccine recipients exceeded that seen in placebo recipients.

Regarding treatment: roughly 18 received Ad26.COV2.S at low or high dose, single or two shots; about 5 received placebo; per-sample allocation not given. Day 63 following the first vaccine or placebo injection was when the samples were taken. An adult donor aged 18-55 years was enrolled in Boston. Its platform was an Ad26 vector, and its expressed antigen was Wuhan-strain SARS-CoV-2 spike. Concerning this clone: Its target is not known.

Data came from immunoSEQ multiplex PCR; TCRdb stores just in-frame clones and leaves some out. The sample shows about 680,000 clones, roughly 90% of them seen only once. Sequencing was performed on peripheral blood, taken in a trial of Ad26.COV2.S vaccine versus placebo. The clonotype comes from a person aged 18-65 years who received the Ad26.COV2.S COVID-19 vaccine or a placebo.

This CDR3 is CASSINAQFNQPQHF. CDR3 bases: TGTGCCAGTAGTATAAATGCACAGTTCAATCAGCCCCAGCATTTT. The gene calls are TRBV19 and TRBJ1-5, with unresolved D. CDR3 length: 15 amino acids. The V gene lost 2 bases and the J gene lost 3 bases, with 11 bases spanning the gap. Germline values: CDR1 LNHDA, CDR2 SQIVND (reference sequence).